These 11 T cell receptor beta chains were sequenced from one sample in a study of T cells in localized non-small cell lung cancer. Measured with immunoSEQ multiplex PCR; TCRdb has only the in-frame clones, and not every one. Among 70,000 to 95,000 clones listed, roughly 88% were seen once. Here the sequenced sample was PBMCs, taken before any cancer treatment. All receptors come from a woman aged 40-70 years with stage II squamous cell lung carcinoma.

The chain links TRBV7-2 to TRBJ1-5, with no clear D. The CDR3 totals 15 residues. V was pared by 0 bases and J by 3 bases, with 9 bases between. Germline CDR1 and CDR2: SGHTA and FQGNSA. The CDR3 loop is CASSLAPHLNQPQHF. The CDR3 region has the DNA TGTGCCAGCAGCTTAGCCCCACATCTCAATCAGCCCCAGCATTTT.

This chain uses TRBV5-1 with TRBJ2-2, with 11 bases that match TRBD1. From germline, CDR1 is SGHRS and CDR2 YFSETQ. V lost 0 bases and J lost 5; bases outside the gene matches: 3. This CDR3 is 16 amino acids long. CDR3 loop: CASSLAGTGGTGELFF. CDR3 coding DNA: TGCGCCAGCAGCTTGGCCGGGACAGGGGGAACCGGGGAGCTGTTTTTT.

The rearrangement links TRBV5-1 to TRBJ1-5; D is possibly TRBD1 (5 bases). With 1 base removed from V and 5 bases from J, the gap between germline ends came to 10 bases. This CDR3 is 14 amino acids long. The germline V gene encodes CDR1 SGHRS and CDR2 YFSETQ. The CDR3 nucleotides are TGCGCCAGCAGCTTGATAGGGGCAGATCAGCCCCAGCATTTT. Its translation is CASSLIGADQPQHF. Using reference TRBV5-1 and TRBJ1-5 for the parts outside the CDR3, the full variable domain is KAGVTQTPRYLIKTRGQQVTLSCSPISGHRSVSWYQQTPGQGLQFLFEYFSETQRNKGNFPGRFSGRQFSNSRSEMNVSTLELGDSALYLCASSLIGADQPQHFGDGTRLSIL.

The J gene is TRBJ2-5, the V gene TRBV7-7; unclear D gene. V was clipped by 4 bases and J by 7 bases, with 10 bases between them. The CDR3 spans 12 residues. The V gene's germline CDR1 is SSHAT and CDR2 FNYEAQ (reference sequence). CDR3 DNA sequence: TGTGCCAGCAGCTCCCCGATGGGGACCCAGTACTTC. Translated: CASSSPMGTQYF.

The genes are TRBV6-1 and TRBJ2-2; D gene ambiguous. There are 11 residues in the CDR3. Germline values: CDR1 MNHNS, CDR2 SASEGT. Trimming took off 5 bases at V and 8 bases at J, with 6 bases between the two ends. The CDR3 is CASSHGGELFF. DNA for the CDR3: TGTGCCAGCAGTCACGGGGGGGAGCTGTTTTTT.

The rearrangement links TRBV28 to TRBJ1-3, with D uncertain. The CDR3 sequence is 12 residues long. The germline CDR1 and CDR2 sequences are MDHEN and SYDVKM. V was trimmed by 7 bases and J by 3 bases, leaving 7 bases between them. The CDR3 sequence is CASKTVGNTIYF. CDR3 nucleotides: TGTGCCAGCAAGACGGTTGGAAACACCATATATTTT.

The rearrangement links TRBV2 to TRBJ1-4; maybe TRBD1 (5 bases). Germline lookup yields CDR1 SNHLY and CDR2 FYNNEI. Trimming shortened V by 2 bases and J by 14 bases, and 9 bases separated the two germline ends. The CDR3 spans 11 residues. CDR3 coding DNA: TGTGCCAGCAGTGAAAGGGACCTTCTGTTTTTT. The encoded protein is CASSERDLLFF.

The genes are TRBV6-5 and TRBJ1-2; D is unresolved. In germline, CDR1 is MNHEY, CDR2 SVGAGI. CDR3 length: 10 residues. V was shortened by 7 bases and J by 6 bases, with 6 bases between the two germline ends. The chain's CDR3 is CASKGDGYTF. Here the CDR3 DNA reads TGTGCCAGCAAAGGAGATGGCTACACCTTC.

The rearrangement uses TRBV5-1 and TRBJ2-2; D remains ambiguous. Germline V gives CDR1 SGHRS, CDR2 YFSETQ. The CDR3 totals 14 residues. Trimming cost V 1 base and J 2 bases, with 6 bases left between them. The CDR3 loop is CASSLQVNTGELFF. CDR3 nucleotides: TGCGCCAGCAGCTTGCAGGTTAACACCGGGGAGCTGTTTTTT.

This clone was counted a single time. The chain couples TRBV6-5 to TRBJ1-4; maybe TRBD1 (5 bases). V lost 8 bases to trimming and J lost 10 bases, with 20 bases between them. The V gene's germline CDR1 is MNHEY and CDR2 SVGAGI. This CDR3 spans 14 amino acids. The CDR3 DNA reads as TGTGCCAGCGGCCCCAGGTTGGGGGTTGGAAAACTGTTTTTT. Translated: CASGPRLGVGKLFF.

V is TRBV5-4 and J is TRBJ1-2; no reliable D call. Germline CDR1 is SGHNT and CDR2 is YYREEE (reference sequence). The ends were cut back, 1 base at V and 0 bases at J, with 10 bases in the middle. This CDR3 is built from 15 residues. CDR3 nucleotides: TGTGCCAGCAGCTTGATTGGACTGGCTAACTATGGCTACACCTTC. This encodes CASSLIGLANYGYTF.